This T cell receptor beta chain was documented in a study of post-analysis software for immune sequencing data. This clonotype was picked up a small number of times. The antigen remains undetermined. Germline values: CDR1 DFQATT, CDR2 SNEGSKA (reference sequence). CDR3 size: 11 residues. V was clipped by 1 base and J by 7 bases, with 6 bases between them. Unique molecular identifiers had been added to the TCR beta cDNA libraries. TCRdb re-derived calls from the PCR reads in MiXCR, one entry per CDR3 protein. The sample records more than 350,000 distinct CDR3 sequences, 35% to 45% being singletons. Overall study results and limits: About 5 TRBV segments (TRBV5-6, TRBV5-1 and TRBV20-1 among them) occurred more frequently in patients than in controls.

The V and J genes are TRBV20-1 and TRBJ2-3, with D hard to call. This TCR derives from a girl aged 2 to 10 with multiple sclerosis. The sample comprised blood. The DNA of the CDR3 is TGCAGTGCTAGAGGGCGAAATACGCAGTATTTT. Amino acid sequence: CSARGRNTQYF.